The subject of this entry is one T cell receptor beta chain. The same CDR3 arises from other DNA sequences in this sample as well. Original processing methods: By means of reference gene primer amplification, nucleated cell counts were estimated. Assay: immunoSEQ multiplex PCR; the TCRdb copy retains only in-frame clones and omits some. D and trimming come from the DNA, and the V and J calls and clone size come from that table. Here the sample spans roughly 68,000 clones, roughly 84% being singletons. The V and J ends lost 7 bases and 4 bases respectively, with 6 bases between them. This CDR3 region has 11 residues. Germline CDR1 SGHTS, CDR2 YDEGEE. The entry originates in a study of blood T cell repertoires in COVID-19. About the study: Spain, Italy and the United States supplied samples that represented acute and convalescent COVID-19. From T cells, B-cell-depleted T cells, or PBMCs came the material, which was cDNA or gDNA.

The receptor's source is a middle-aged man with active COVID-19. The sample taken for sequencing was peripheral blood. This chain connects TRBV5-8 to TRBJ2-1, with no clear D. CDR3 DNA sequence: TGTGCCAGCCGTTCTTACAATGAGCAGTTCTTC. Amino acid sequence: CASRSYNEQFF.